This T cell receptor beta chain was captured by sequencing in a study of resident and recirculating memory T cells in vitiligo. Study-level background: Epidermis came from shave biopsies of lesional and nonlesional sites, plus PBMCs.

Only in-frame clones appear in the TCRdb table, and some are missing; sequencing was by immunoSEQ multiplex PCR. In the table there are tens of thousands of clones, roughly 94% of which are singletons. The sequence was collected from a male donor with vitiligo. Specimen: blood.

CDR3 in amino acids: CASSLDTGELFF. CDR3 in DNA: TGTGCCAGCAGTCTCGACACCGGGGAGCTGTTTTTT. The chain links TRBV7-3 to TRBJ2-2; no clear D. Germline V gene sequence: CDR1 SGHTA, CDR2 FQGTGA. CDR3 length equals 12 residues. Trimming shortened V by 6 bases and J by 3 bases, and 5 bases separated the two germline ends.